Shown below are 30 T cell receptor beta chains from a single sample sequenced in a study of blood T cell repertoires in COVID-19. Sequencing was performed with immunoSEQ multiplex PCR; in TCRdb, only in-frame clones are kept and a portion is missing. The data show some 400,000 clones, 91% seen once. What was sequenced was PBMCs or T cells enriched from blood (not recorded which). The source is a woman aged 40 to 50 who had been exposed to COVID-19.

The rearrangement joins TRBV19 to TRBJ2-7; 8 bases map to TRBD2. V was pared by 4 bases and J by 3 bases, with 5 bases of the junction left unmatched. This CDR3 comprises 14 residues. The germline V gene encodes CDR1 LNHDA and CDR2 SQIVND (reference sequence). CDR3: CASSRSGGYYEQYF. The DNA of the CDR3 is TGTGCCAGTAGTAGGTCGGGGGGGTACTACGAGCAGTACTTC.

The chain recombines TRBV20-1 with TRBJ1-1; D is ambiguous. The germline gives CDR1 DFQATT, CDR2 SNEGSKA (reference sequence). This CDR3 spans 11 amino acids. V lost 5 bases and J lost 1, with 5 bases in between. The CDR3 reads CSASRNTEAFF. The CDR3 region has the DNA TGCAGTGCTTCCAGGAACACTGAAGCTTTCTTT.

CDR3 residues: CASSSLQGGRAIEQFF. CDR3 coding DNA: TGTGCCAGCAGCTCCCTACAAGGCGGGAGGGCCATTGAGCAGTTCTTC. This sequence joins TRBV7-8 and TRBJ2-1; 9 nucleotides align to TRBD2. This CDR3 is 16 amino acids long. Germline V gene sequence: CDR1 SGHVS, CDR2 FQNEAQ. V was clipped by 4 bases and J by 9 bases; unmatched bases: 13.

CDR3 nucleotides: TGTGCCAGCAGCCAAGATCTCGCTAGCGGCTACGAGCAGTACTTC. Its translation is CASSQDLASGYEQYF. The chain uses TRBV3-1 (or the pseudogene TRBV3-2) and TRBJ2-7; 7 positions agree with TRBD2. Germline V lookup: CDR1 LGHDT, CDR2 YNNKEL (reference sequence). The V gene end was trimmed by 0 bases and the J gene end by 3 bases; junction bases not matched to a gene: 5. This CDR3 region has 15 residues.

This sequence joins TRBV9 and TRBJ1-2, with 7 positions matching TRBD1. The CDR3 totals 14 residues. J gave up 0 bases and V 6 bases, and 5 bases lay outside the gene matches. Germline V gene data show CDR1 as SGDLS and CDR2 as YYNGEE. The CDR3 DNA sequence: TGTGCCAGCACTACAGGGGATTCTAACTATGGCTACACCTTC. Translated, it gives CASTTGDSNYGYTF.

This chain uses TRBV18 with TRBJ1-1; D gene uncertain. Trimming took 3 bases from V and 1 from J, leaving 18 bases between them. CDR3 length equals 17 residues. The germline V gene has CDR1 KGHSH and CDR2 LQKENI. As DNA, the CDR3 is TGTGCCAGCTCACCCCCGAGACACCAACAAGGGAACACTGAAGCTTTCTTT. This gives the protein CASSPPRHQQGNTEAFF.

This chain links TRBV21-1 with TRBJ1-6. TRBV21-1 is marked as a pseudogene. The CDR3 consists of 14 residues. CDR3 DNA sequence: TGTGCCAGCAGCGCAGGATCCCGGGGTTCACCCCTCCACTTT. It encodes CASSAGSRGSPLHF.

The rearrangement links TRBV5-8 to TRBJ2-2; perhaps TRBD1 as D (6 bases). Germline V gives CDR1 SGHTS, CDR2 YDEGEE. The length of the CDR3 is 13 residues. The V and J ends lost 5 bases and 6 bases respectively, with 11 bases between them. CDR3 amino acids: CASRLTGPGELFF. CDR3 coding DNA: TGTGCCAGCAGATTGACAGGCCCCGGGGAGCTGTTTTTT. Combining the CDR3 with reference TRBV5-8 and TRBJ2-2 gives the whole variable domain EAGVTQSPTHLIKTRGQQATLRCSPISGHTSVYWYQQALGLGLQFLLWYDEGEERNRGNFPPRFSGRQFPNYSSELNVNALELEDSALYLCASRLTGPGELFFGEGSRLTVL.

There are a few counts of this clone. J is TRBJ1-2 and V is TRBV5-1; 12 nucleotides match TRBD1. CDR1 is SGHRS, CDR2 YFSETQ, per germline. Germline trimming cut 0 bases from V and 7 bases from J; bases unmatched to any gene: 4. The CDR3 length is 15 residues. This chain's CDR3 is CASSLGDRGLGGYTF. In DNA, the CDR3 is TGCGCCAGCAGCTTGGGGGACAGGGGGCTAGGTGGCTACACCTTC.

V and J are TRBV30 and TRBJ2-1, with 8 nucleotides matching TRBD2. Germline V CDR1 and CDR2: GTSNPN, SVGIG (reference sequence). Trimming at V came to 0 bases and at J to 2 bases, leaving 3 bases not matched to a gene. The CDR3 is made up of 15 amino acids. The CDR3 here is CAWSVRGRPYNEQFF. The CDR3 DNA reads TGTGCCTGGAGTGTACGCGGGAGGCCCTACAATGAGCAGTTCTTC.

This chain uses TRBV7-2 with TRBJ1-1; TRBD1 matches at 7 bases. This CDR3 spans 16 amino acids. V was clipped by 5 bases and J by 0 bases; unmatched bases: 9. Germline assignment: CDR1 SGHTA and CDR2 FQGNSA. The CDR3 is CASSPTGQIMNTEAFF. CDR3 DNA: TGTGCCAGCAGCCCCACGGGACAGATCATGAACACTGAAGCTTTCTTT.

The rearrangement uses TRBV4-1 and TRBJ1-2, with D maybe TRBD1 (5 bases). The CDR3 totals 14 residues. CDR1 is MGHRA and CDR2 is YSYEKL in the germline V gene. The V gene lost 4 bases and the J gene lost 8 bases, with 17 bases spanning the gap. CDR3 sequence reads: CASSLGGGARGYTF. In DNA form, the CDR3 reads TGCGCCAGCAGCCTTGGGGGGGGAGCCCGCGGCTACACCTTC.

CDR3 sequence (DNA): TGCAGCGTTGACAAGGGGACAGCTGGAAACACCATATATTTT. Its protein product is CSVDKGTAGNTIYF. This chain uses TRBV29-1 with TRBJ1-3; 7 nucleotides align to TRBD1. The J segment lost 2 bases and the V segment lost 3 bases, leaving 4 bases of the junction unmatched. CDR1 and CDR2 from the germline V gene are SQVTM and ANQGSEA. The CDR3 extends over 14 amino acids.

This CDR3 reads CASSHFGQLRNQPQHF. DNA for the CDR3: TGTGCCAGCAGTCACTTCGGACAGTTAAGGAATCAGCCCCAGCATTTT. The gene calls are TRBV27 and TRBJ1-5, with a tentative D call TRBD1 (6 bases). CDR3 length equals 16 residues. V gave up 5 bases and J gave up 4 bases, with 18 bases separating them. The germline V gene has CDR1 MNHEY and CDR2 SMNVEV (reference sequence).

In this sample, this clone turned up many times. V is TRBV25-1 and J is TRBJ1-1; D perhaps matches TRBD1 (6 bases). Germline V CDR1 and CDR2: MGHDK, SYGVNS. Trimming took off 1 base at V and 1 base at J, with 7 bases between the two ends. The CDR3 is made up of 14 amino acids. CDR3 in DNA: TGTGCCAGCAGTGAATGGGGACAGAACACTGAAGCTTTCTTT. Translating gives CASSEWGQNTEAFF.

The rearrangement uses TRBV5-5 and TRBJ2-2, with 7 bases identical to TRBD1. The CDR3 consists of 15 residues. With V trimmed by 4 bases and J by 4 bases, 7 bases remained unmatched. Germline loops: CDR1 SGHKS, CDR2 YYEKEE (reference sequence). The CDR3 spells CASSLMTGRTGELFF. As DNA, the CDR3 is TGTGCCAGCAGCCTGATGACAGGGCGCACCGGGGAGCTGTTTTTT.

This chain connects TRBV5-4 to TRBJ2-7; possible D gene TRBD2, 5 bases. Per germline, CDR1 SGHNT and CDR2 YYREEE (reference sequence). The CDR3 runs 13 residues. Trimming cost V 0 bases and J 5 bases, with 9 bases left between them. For the CDR3, the DNA is TGTGCCAGCAGCTTGGTGCCCGGGGACGAGCAGTACTTC. Amino acid sequence: CASSLVPGDEQYF. Looking up the rest from reference TRBV5-4 and TRBJ2-7 gives the full variable domain: ETGVTQSPTHLIKTRGQQVTLRCSSQSGHNTVSWYQQALGQGPQFIFQYYREEENGRGNFPPRFSGLQFPNYSSELNVNALELDDSALYLCASSLVPGDEQYFGPGTRLTVT.

Notes on this clone: The same CDR3 also results from other DNA sequences found in this sample. The chain carries TRBV15 and TRBJ1-5, with D tentatively TRBD1 (5 bases). Trimming stripped 8 bases from V and 1 base from J, with 9 bases between. The CDR3 totals 13 residues. Germline V gene lookup returns CDR1 LNHNV and CDR2 YYDKDF (reference sequence). Here the CDR3 DNA reads TGTGCCACCGGCGGGGCCAGCAATCAGCCCCAGCATTTT. Translation gives CATGGASNQPQHF. Full variable domain (missing parts from reference TRBV15 and TRBJ1-5): DAMVIQNPRYQVTQFGKPVTLSCSQTLNHNVMYWYQQKSSQAPKLLFHYYDKDFNNEADTPDNFQSRRPNTSFCFLDIRSPGLGDTAMYLCATGGASNQPQHFGDGTRLSIL.

The rearrangement joins TRBV30 to TRBJ1-6; TRBD1 is a possible D gene (6 bases). Germline CDR1 reads GTSNPN; CDR2 reads SVGIG (reference sequence). The CDR3 spans 17 residues. CDR3 sequence: CAIRPGHLIGYPSPLHF. In nucleotides, the CDR3 is TGTGCAATACGCCCGGGACATCTAATTGGGTATCCTTCACCCCTCCACTTT.

The chain combines TRBV19 with TRBJ2-2; 13 positions agree with TRBD2. With V trimmed by 3 bases and J by 5 bases, 6 bases remained unmatched. The CDR3 extends over 17 amino acids. The germline V gene encodes CDR1 LNHDA and CDR2 SQIVND (reference sequence). CDR3 protein: CASSIRTSGGLTGELFF. DNA of the CDR3: TGTGCCAGTAGTATTAGGACTAGCGGGGGCTTAACCGGGGAGCTGTTTTTT. The full variable domain, in which reference TRBV19 and TRBJ2-2 provide the parts outside the CDR3, is DGGITQSPKYLFRKEGQNVTLSCEQNLNHDAMYWYRQDPGQGLRLIYYSQIVNDFQKGDIAEGYSVSREKKESFPLTVTSAQKNPTAFYLCASSIRTSGGLTGELFFGEGSRLTVL.

This clone was seen a single time. The CDR3 region is CASSPATDSLYGYTF. As DNA, the CDR3 is TGTGCCAGTAGTCCAGCGACAGACTCCCTCTATGGCTACACCTTC. V is TRBV19 and J is TRBJ1-2, with D possibly matching TRBD1 (5 bases). Germline V gene sequence: CDR1 LNHDA, CDR2 SQIVND (reference sequence). The germline V and J ends were trimmed by 5 bases and 4 bases, with 17 bases remaining between them. This CDR3 has 15 amino acids.

V gene TRBV18 combines with J gene TRBJ2-2; 12 bases are shared with TRBD2. V lost 2 bases to trimming and J lost 4 bases; unmatched junction nucleotides: 2. The CDR3 contains 16 residues. The germline CDR1 and CDR2 sequences are KGHSH and LQKENI. The CDR3 here is CASSPGLAGSTGELFF. The CDR3 DNA sequence: TGTGCCAGCTCACCAGGACTAGCGGGAAGCACCGGGGAGCTGTTTTTT. Full variable domain (missing parts from reference TRBV18 and TRBJ2-2): NAGVMQNPRHLVRRRGQEARLRCSPMKGHSHVYWYRQLPEEGLKFMVYLQKENIIDESGMPKERFSAEFPKEGPSILRIQQVVRGDSAAYFCASSPGLAGSTGELFFGEGSRLTVL.

This chain joins TRBV2 and TRBJ1-1, with D unresolved. V lost 6 bases to trimming and J lost 2 bases, with 13 bases between them. The CDR3 length is 14 residues. CDR1 and CDR2 from the germline V gene are SNHLY and FYNNEI. The CDR3 DNA sequence: TGTGCCAGCAGGCAGACATCTGACAACACTGAAGCTTTCTTT. It codes for CASRQTSDNTEAFF.

This chain joins TRBV29-1 and TRBJ1-1; D is perhaps TRBD1 (5 bases). The length of the CDR3 is 12 residues. The V end lost 1 base, the J end lost 9 bases, and 12 bases lay between the germline ends. Germline CDR1 is SQVTM and CDR2 is ANQGSEA. In nucleotides, the CDR3 is TGCAGCGTTGAAGGAGCCAGGGTTAAAGCTTTCTTT. This codes for CSVEGARVKAFF. Full variable domain (outside the CDR3, taken from reference TRBV29-1 and TRBJ1-1): SAVISQKPSRDICQRGTSLTIQCQVDSQVTMMFWYRQQPGQSLTLIATANQGSEATYESGFVIDKFPISRPNLTFSTLTVSNMSPEDSSIYLCSVEGARVKAFFGQGTRLTVV.

V usage is TRBV28 and J usage is TRBJ1-6, with a tentative D call TRBD1 (6 bases). The CDR3 totals 18 residues. Germline V gene data show CDR1 as MDHEN and CDR2 as SYDVKM. Trimming took off 4 bases at V and 6 bases at J, with 22 bases between the two ends. The CDR3: CASSSPLGGVDSNSPLHF. The CDR3 nucleotides are TGTGCCAGCAGTTCTCCCCTAGGGGGGGTCGACTCTAATTCACCCCTCCACTTT. The full variable domain, in which reference TRBV28 and TRBJ1-6 provide the parts outside the CDR3, is DVKVTQSSRYLVKRTGEKVFLECVQDMDHENMFWYRQDPGLGLRLIYFSYDVKMKEKGDIPEGYSVSREKKERFSLILESASTNQTSMYLCASSSPLGGVDSNSPLHFGNGTRLTVT.

The V and J genes are TRBV6-1 and TRBJ1-1; D is ambiguous. Per germline, CDR1 MNHNS and CDR2 SASEGT. The CDR3 totals 14 residues. V gave up 2 bases and J gave up 6 bases, with 13 bases separating them. This chain's CDR3 is CASSERDYGSEAFF. The DNA of the CDR3 is TGTGCCAGCAGTGAACGGGATTATGGGTCTGAAGCTTTCTTT.

This chain links TRBV12-3 or TRBV12-4 with TRBJ2-1; D unresolved. The CDR3 is made up of 12 amino acids. V was pared by 6 bases and J by 7 bases, with 10 bases between. CDR3 loop: CASSYSRNEQFF. The CDR3 nucleotides read TGTGCCAGCAGCTATTCTAGGAATGAGCAGTTCTTC.

The J gene is TRBJ2-7, the V gene TRBV5-1; 9 bases are a match to TRBD1. After removal of 3 bases from V and 6 bases from J, the junction contained 10 bases not matched to a gene. The CDR3 is 15 residues long. CDR1 SGHRS and CDR2 YFSETQ come from the germline V gene. The CDR3 sequence is CASSSTGTGLREQYF. The CDR3, as DNA: TGCGCCAGCAGCTCAACCGGGACAGGGCTCCGCGAGCAGTACTTC.

The J gene is TRBJ2-7, the V gene TRBV6-5; D unresolved. Germline V lookup: CDR1 MNHEY, CDR2 SVGAGI. V gave up 10 bases and J gave up 7 bases, with 11 bases separating them. The CDR3 loop spans 10 amino acids. CDR3 in DNA: TGTGCCACCGACATGAGAGAGCAGTACTTC. Its translation: CATDMREQYF.

The chain employs TRBV3-1 (or the pseudogene TRBV3-2) and TRBJ1-1; 7 nucleotides match TRBD1. Germline-derived CDR1 and CDR2 are LGHDT and YNNKEL (reference sequence). The CDR3 sequence is 16 residues long. Unmatched junction bases numbered 13, after V lost 4 bases and J lost 5 bases. CDR3 coding DNA: TGTGCCAGCAGCCGGCACCCCAAGGGGGCGGGGACTGAAGCTTTCTTT. Protein product: CASSRHPKGAGTEAFF.